A selection of T cell receptor beta chains follows, all from one sample in a study of blood T cells in healthy people across ages. One entry per CDR3 protein results from TCRdb running MiXCR on the 5' RACE reads. The sample carries more than 1,400,000 distinct CDR3 sequences, approximately 38% recorded once. Sequencing was carried out using blood. These receptors were obtained from a young woman in good health. The CDR3 runs from the conserved cysteine through the conserved F or W. D genes are given only for firm matches. Size values are once, few and many counts, or a class for expanded clones, and some rows have none.

few	TRBV29-1	.	TRBJ2-7	TGCAGCGGTCTCGGGCTTGCCTACGAGCAGTACTTC	CSGLGLAYEQYF
.	TRBV27	.	TRBJ2-7	TGTGCCAGCAGTTTATCGGCGGGACCCTACGAGCAGTACTTC	CASSLSAGPYEQYF
.	TRBV15	.	TRBJ1-1	TGTGCCACCAGCAGGGGGGAGGACACTGAAGCTTTCTTT	CATSRGEDTEAFF
.	TRBV2	.	TRBJ2-6	TGTGCCAGCAGTGTATTAGCTGGGGCCAACGTCCTGACTTTC	CASSVLAGANVLTF
few	TRBV6-6	.	TRBJ2-7	TGTGCCAGCAGCTACGCCGGGGTCTCCTACGAGCAGTACTTC	CASSYAGVSYEQYF
few	TRBV2	.	TRBJ2-3	TGTGCCAGCCGTGGGCATAATCATACGCAGTATTTT	CASRGHNHTQYF
.	TRBV27	TRBD2	TRBJ2-3	TGTGCCAGCAGCCTAGCGGGGGGGCCTTACGATACGCAGTATTTT	CASSLAGGPYDTQYF
.	TRBV25-1	.	TRBJ2-7	TGTGCCAGCAGCGGACAGTTATTCTACGAGCAGTACTTC	CASSGQLFYEQYF
.	TRBV7-9	.	TRBJ1-4	TGTGCCAGCAGGCCTGAACCAGGGAGAGGGGAAAAACTGTTTTTT	CASRPEPGRGEKLFF
.	TRBV6-2/TRBV6-3	TRBD2	TRBJ2-3	TGTGCCAGCAGAAACGGGCCAGCGGGGGGGCAGGATACGCAGTATTTT	CASRNGPAGGQDTQYF
many	TRBV6-2/TRBV6-3	TRBD1	TRBJ2-1	TGTGCCAGCAGTCCGGGACAGGGAGGATTTTCTTCGTTATATGAGCAGTTCTTC	CASSPGQGGFSSLYEQFF
many	TRBV20-1	.	TRBJ2-3	TGCAGTGCTAGAGATCCCAGCGGAACAGATACGCAGTATTTT	CSARDPSGTDTQYF
.	TRBV10-3	.	TRBJ2-1	TGTGCCATCAGTGAGAAGGCTAGTCCTACCTACAATGAGCAGTTCTTC	CAISEKASPTYNEQFF
.	TRBV20-1	TRBD2	TRBJ2-5	TGCAGTGCCCATGCGCGGGGGGGAGAGCAGTACTTC	CSAHARGGEQYF
.	TRBV20-1	TRBD2	TRBJ2-7	TGCAGTGCTAGAGGGGACAGAAAGCGGGGGGGTCGGTTCTACGAGCAGTACTTC	CSARGDRKRGGRFYEQYF
.	TRBV29-1	TRBD1	TRBJ1-1	TGCAGCGTTGAAGATCCCCGAGGGGGCACCCCTATGAACACTGAAGCTTTCTTT	CSVEDPRGGTPMNTEAFF
.	TRBV5-1	.	TRBJ1-1	TGCGCCAGCAGCTTGTTAGGGGACGACACTGAAGCTTTCTTT	CASSLLGDDTEAFF
.	TRBV12-3/TRBV12-4	TRBD1	TRBJ1-2	TGTACCAGCAGCGAGACAGGGAACGGCTACACCTTC	CTSSETGNGYTF
.	TRBV5-1	.	TRBJ1-4	TGCGCCAGCAGCGGGGCTTCAGGGACAACTAATGAAAAACTGTTTTTT	CASSGASGTTNEKLFF
.	TRBV7-8	TRBD2	TRBJ2-7	TGTGCCAGCAGCACTCGACTAGCGCCAAGCGAGCAGTACTTC	CASSTRLAPSEQYF
.	TRBV9	.	TRBJ1-1	TGTGCCAGCAGCGTAGGGGTGGGGGCTGGGACTGAAGCTTTCTTT	CASSVGVGAGTEAFF
.	TRBV30	.	TRBJ2-3	TGTGCCTGGAGAACTATGAGCACAGATACGCAGTATTTT	CAWRTMSTDTQYF
.	TRBV7-3	.	TRBJ1-5	TGTGCCAGCAGCTTATGTGGTCAGGGAAGCAATCAGCCCCAGCATTTT	CASSLCGQGSNQPQHF
.	TRBV20-1	.	TRBJ2-3	TGCAGTGCTCCAAAGGAGGGCCTAGTAGTAGATACGCAGTATTTT	CSAPKEGLVVDTQYF
.	TRBV6-2/TRBV6-3	TRBD2	TRBJ2-1	TGTGCCAGCAGTCAACCTAGCGGGGTAGGCAATGAGCAGTTCTTC	CASSQPSGVGNEQFF
few	TRBV4-1	.	TRBJ1-2	TGCGCCAGCAGCCAAGAAACCCGCAGGGAAAATGGCTACACCTTC	CASSQETRRENGYTF
.	TRBV7-8	.	TRBJ2-1	TGTGCCAGCAGCCCAGGGGTAGGGGGGGGGATCTACAATGAGCAGTTCTTC	CASSPGVGGGIYNEQFF
.	TRBV20-1	.	TRBJ1-2	TGCAGTGCTAGGGACGGGGCCCTCGGCTACACCTTC	CSARDGALGYTF
.	TRBV6-1	TRBD2	TRBJ2-1	TGTGCCAGCAGCCGGACTAGCGGGACCCTCGTTTTCGATGAGCAGTTCTTC	CASSRTSGTLVFDEQFF
few	TRBV12-3/TRBV12-4	TRBD1	TRBJ2-4	TGTGCCAGCAGCAGGGACAGGGCAGCCGGGAACATTCAGTACTTC	CASSRDRAAGNIQYF
many	TRBV29-1	TRBD2	TRBJ2-4	TGCAGCGTTGAAGGGCTAGCGGGAGGAGACATTCAGTACTTC	CSVEGLAGGDIQYF
many	TRBV27	.	TRBJ1-4	TGTGCCAGCAGTTTTGCGGGACGGCCAGCCGAAAAACTGTTTTTT	CASSFAGRPAEKLFF
.	TRBV20-1	TRBD2	TRBJ2-7	TGCAGTGCTAGTTGGACTAGCGGGAGGGACGAGCAGTACTTC	CSASWTSGRDEQYF
few	TRBV12-3/TRBV12-4	TRBD2	TRBJ2-1	TGTGCCAGCAGGCCTACTAGCGGGGAATACAATGAGCAGTTCTTC	CASRPTSGEYNEQFF
.	TRBV20-1	.	TRBJ2-7	TGCAGTGCTCGACAGGGAGGGACCAGCTCCTACGAGCAGTACTTC	CSARQGGTSSYEQYF
.	TRBV4-2	TRBD2	TRBJ2-3	TGTGCCAGCAGCCAAGGGACTAGCGAGGCGCAGTATTTT	CASSQGTSEAQYF
.	TRBV28	TRBD2	TRBJ2-3	TGTGCCAGCATTCCGAAAGGCGGGGGGCTTAGCACAGATACGCAGTATTTT	CASIPKGGGLSTDTQYF
.	TRBV7-2	TRBD1	TRBJ1-5	TGTGCCAGCAGCTTACTACAGGGGGCGCAGCCCCAGCATTTT	CASSLLQGAQPQHF
many	TRBV12-3/TRBV12-4	.	TRBJ1-5	TGTGCCAGCAGTGGGGGGCCCGTTAGCAATCAGCCCCAGCATTTT	CASSGGPVSNQPQHF
few	TRBV6-6	TRBD2	TRBJ2-1	TGTGCCAGCAGTTACGCTGCGGGAGGAGCCTACAATGAGCAGTTCTTC	CASSYAAGGAYNEQFF
few	TRBV29-1	.	TRBJ2-7	TGCAGCGCATCCGAGGCCTACGAGCAGTACTTC	CSASEAYEQYF
.	TRBV20-1	.	TRBJ1-1	TGCAGTGCTAGAGGGGTAGGGCAGCGGACTGAAGCTTTCTTT	CSARGVGQRTEAFF
.	TRBV7-2	TRBD2	TRBJ2-3	TGTGCCAGCAGCTTAAGTCTTCGACTAGCGGGAGAGACAGATACGCAGTATTTT	CASSLSLRLAGETDTQYF
.	TRBV7-2	TRBD1	TRBJ2-1	TGTGCCAGCACCGTCTCGCGAGGGGGCTTGTGGTTGGGCAATGAGCAGTTCTTC	CASTVSRGGLWLGNEQFF
few	TRBV7-7	TRBD1	TRBJ2-1	TGTGCCAGCAGCCAGACAGGGGGCTCCTACAATGAGCAGTTCTTC	CASSQTGGSYNEQFF
.	TRBV9	.	TRBJ2-1	TGTGCCAGCAGCGCTAACACCTACGAGCAGTTCTTC	CASSANTYEQFF